Following are 28 T cell receptor beta chains from one sample sequenced in a study of T cells and Merkel cell carcinoma outcomes (dated by TCRdb to about 2020). Libraries came from the immunoSEQ multiplex PCR assay. TCRdb took this table from immuneACCESS and kept in-frame rearrangements with V and J called. Such tables lack part of the clones; where checked against another copy, unresolved V genes explain under half of the gap, and the rest is unexplained. The sample yields roughly 1,800 clones; roughly nine tenths were counted once. The top ten hold more than 4% of the sample. The material sequenced was tumor tissue from Merkel cell carcinoma. The receptors shown here come from a human donor with Merkel cell carcinoma.

The gene calls are TRBV7-6 and TRBJ2-5; D remains unclear. This CDR3 is 13 amino acids long. CDR1 SGHVS and CDR2 FNYEAQ come from the germline V gene. V shed 5 bases and J shed 3 bases, with 10 bases lying between them. CDR3 sequence reads: CASSPTTKETQYF. Written as DNA, the CDR3 is TGTGCCAGCAGCCCTACTACAAAAGAGACCCAGTACTTC. The whole variable domain, remainder taken from reference TRBV7-6 and TRBJ2-5, is GAGVSQSPRYKVTKRGQDVALRCDPISGHVSLYWYRQALGQGPEFLTYFNYEAQQDKSGLPNDRFSAERPEGSISTLTIQRTEQRDSAMYRCASSPTTKETQYFGPGTRLLVL.

Comment on this clone: The junction does not match germline at one end; this may be a read error. This chain links TRBV4-1 with TRBJ2-6; D unclear. Germline CDR1 is MGHRA and CDR2 is YSYEKL. This CDR3 contains 15 residues. The CDR3, as DNA: TGCGCCAGCAGCCAAGACAGCTCTGGAGCCAACGTCCTGACTTTC. It translates to CASSQDSSGANVLTF.

Regarding this clone: The CDR3 carries no conserved terminal phenylalanine or tryptophan, so it likely arises from a read error. The chain combines TRBV13 with TRBJ1-3; TRBD1 matches at 8 bases. After removal of 5 bases from V and 3 bases from J, the junction contained 6 bases not matched to a gene. Germline V gene lookup returns CDR1 PRHDT and CDR2 FYEKMQ (reference sequence). The CDR3 contains 15 residues. CDR3 in amino acids: CASSPRTGIGNTIYV. In DNA form, the CDR3 reads TGTGCCAGCAGCCCGAGGACAGGGATTGGAAACACCATATATGTT.

This CDR3 reads CASSSHQRPKLFF. The CDR3 DNA reads as TGTGCCAGCAGTTCGCATCAGAGACCAAAACTGTTTTTT. The J gene is TRBJ1-4, the V gene TRBV28, with D uncertain. This CDR3 spans 13 amino acids. V was trimmed by 4 bases and J by 10 bases, leaving 13 bases between them. Germline values: CDR1 MDHEN, CDR2 SYDVKM.

This clone has only one observation. The CDR3 carries no conserved terminal phenylalanine or tryptophan, so it likely arises from a read error. This rearrangement joins TRBV5-1 to TRBJ1-3; the D is unclear. The CDR3 spans 17 residues. Germline lookup yields CDR1 SGHRS and CDR2 YFSETQ. V shed 0 bases and J shed 2 bases, with 15 bases lying between them. CDR3 DNA: TGCGCCAGCAGCTTGGTTGCGGTCGGCGGCACTGGAAACACCATATATGTT. Translation gives CASSLVAVGGTGNTIYV.

The chain employs TRBV5-1 and TRBJ1-2; TRBD1 matches 7 bases. Germline V gene data show CDR1 as SGHRS and CDR2 as YFSETQ. The CDR3 is made up of 14 amino acids. Trimming removed 0 bases from V and 7 bases from J; junction bases left unmatched: 6. As DNA, the CDR3 is TGCGCCAGCAGCTTGGTACAGGGGAAGGGTGGCTACACCTTC. It translates to CASSLVQGKGGYTF.

As to this clone: The sample has other DNA sequences that encode this CDR3 too. The CDR3 loop is CASNPVAGEKLFF. The CDR3 nucleotides read TGTGCCAGTAACCCCGTTGCTGGGGAAAAACTGTTTTTT. The chain links TRBV19 to TRBJ1-4; D ambiguous. Trimming shortened V by 7 bases and J by 8 bases, and 14 bases separated the two germline ends. The CDR3 is 13 amino acids. Germline loops: CDR1 LNHDA, CDR2 SQIVND (reference sequence).

This chain links TRBV5-5 with TRBJ1-5, with 7 positions matching TRBD1. Losses at the gene ends were 0 bases for V and 3 bases for J; bases not matched to a gene: 9. Germline V gene data show CDR1 as SGHKS and CDR2 as YYEKEE (reference sequence). The CDR3 extends over 17 amino acids. CDR3: CASSLDRGGGTNQPQHF. The CDR3 bases are TGTGCCAGCAGCTTGGACAGGGGAGGGGGCACCAATCAGCCCCAGCATTTT.

This clone was counted once. This rearrangement joins TRBV28 to TRBJ1-1; D might be TRBD1 (6 bases). The V gene's germline CDR1 is MDHEN and CDR2 SYDVKM. Trimming stripped 1 base from V and 5 bases from J, with 35 bases between. This CDR3 has 22 amino acids. CDR3 nucleotides: TGTGCCAGCAGTTTATATTCGGGTATTAAGTGGGGGGGGCAGAGGACGAGGACTGAAGCTTTCTTT. It codes for CASSLYSGIKWGGQRTRTEAFF.

This chain joins TRBV21-1 and TRBJ1-1; the D segment call TRBD1 is taken from the table without a DNA check. TRBV21-1 is listed as a pseudogene. This CDR3 is 16 amino acids long. CDR3 in DNA: TGTGCCAGCAGCAAAGCCCAAGGACAGTTGAACACTGAAGCTTTCTTT. Encoded protein: CASSKAQGQLNTEAFF.

This clone was picked up a small number of times. This sequence joins TRBV7-3 and TRBJ2-1, with 8 bases aligning to TRBD2. V trimming: 5 bases; J trimming: 0 bases; junction bases outside the gene matches: 9. This CDR3 is 17 amino acids long. Germline V CDR1 and CDR2: SGHTA, FQGTGA. The CDR3 DNA follows: TGTGCCAGCAGCCTCTTAGCGGGACCTTCCTCCTACAATGAGCAGTTCTTC. Residues: CASSLLAGPSSYNEQFF.

The J gene is TRBJ2-3, the V gene TRBV9; D gene uncertain. Trimming pared 2 bases from V and 0 bases from J, leaving 7 bases between. Germline CDR1 is SGDLS and CDR2 is YYNGEE. This CDR3 has 14 residues. The CDR3: CASSVFGSTDTQYF. DNA of the CDR3: TGTGCCAGCAGCGTCTTCGGGAGCACAGATACGCAGTATTTT.

The chain has TRBV30 and TRBJ2-7; 10 bases are shared with TRBD1. This CDR3 region has 17 residues. Germline loops: CDR1 GTSNPN, CDR2 SVGIG (reference sequence). Unmatched junction bases numbered 16, after V lost 2 bases and J lost 6 bases. The CDR3 DNA is TGTGCCTGGAGTCCCCCGGGACAGGGGAAAGCCGGGTCCGAGCAGTACTTC. As protein: CAWSPPGQGKAGSEQYF.

The chain couples TRBV19 to TRBJ2-4; the D is unclear. V shed 1 base and J shed 4 bases, with 8 bases lying between them. Germline V gene lookup returns CDR1 LNHDA and CDR2 SQIVND (reference sequence). CDR3 size: 14 residues. CDR3 region: CASSIGTAKNIQYF. CDR3 coding DNA: TGTGCCAGTAGTATAGGGACGGCTAAAAACATTCAGTACTTC.

V gene TRBV5-1 combines with J gene TRBJ1-6; 9 bases fit TRBD1. The junction had 6 bases not matched to a gene; V was cut back by 4 bases and J by 7 bases. This CDR3 region has 15 residues. The V gene's germline CDR1 is SGHRS and CDR2 YFSETQ. The CDR3 here is CASSMGTGLNSPLHF. In nucleotides, the CDR3 is TGCGCCAGCAGCATGGGGACAGGGCTGAATTCACCCCTCCACTTT.

This clone came up once. The chain recombines TRBV6-1 with TRBJ2-7; D is ambiguous. The V gene lost 0 bases and the J gene lost 2 bases, with 8 bases spanning the gap. The CDR3 spans 14 residues. Germline V CDR1 and CDR2: MNHNS, SASEGT. The chain's CDR3 is CASSEALRTYEQYF. Here the CDR3 DNA reads TGTGCCAGCAGTGAAGCGCTCAGAACCTACGAGCAGTACTTC.

V gene TRBV11-2 combines with J gene TRBJ2-1; 10 bases line up with TRBD1. The CDR3 runs to 16 residues. Trimming removed 5 bases from V and 1 base from J; junction bases left unmatched: 5. The germline V gene has CDR1 SGHAT and CDR2 FQNNGV. The CDR3 nucleotides read TGTGCCAGCAGCCCACGGACAGGGGGTTCCTACAATGAGCAGTTCTTC. Translated, it gives CASSPRTGGSYNEQFF.

This chain joins TRBV27 and TRBJ1-1; 8 positions match TRBD1. CDR1 is MNHEY, CDR2 SMNVEV, per germline (reference sequence). V shed 0 bases and J 2 bases; nucleotides not matched to a gene: 8. This CDR3 is built from 17 residues. CDR3 loop: CASSLSSWTGLNTEAFF. The CDR3 bases are TGTGCCAGCAGTTTATCGTCCTGGACAGGGCTCAACACTGAAGCTTTCTTT.

The J gene is TRBJ2-1, the V gene TRBV7-3; 8 bases map to TRBD2. CDR1 SGHTA and CDR2 FQGTGA come from the germline V gene. This CDR3 is built from 15 residues. J gave up 6 bases and V 5 bases, and 9 bases lay outside the gene matches. The DNA of the CDR3 is TGTGCCAGCAGCCCGGGACTAGTTGTGGGCAATGAGCAGTTCTTC. Its protein product is CASSPGLVVGNEQFF.

This rearrangement joins TRBV5-6 to TRBJ2-1; 9 bases match TRBD2. CDR3 length equals 17 residues. The germline CDR1 and CDR2 sequences are SGHDT and YYEEEE. V shed 10 bases, J shed 2 bases, and the junction held 16 bases outside the gene matches. CDR3 region: CAASYEGAGGAYNEQFF. CDR3 in DNA: TGTGCCGCATCGTACGAGGGAGCGGGAGGAGCCTACAATGAGCAGTTCTTC.

The CDR3 protein is CASSELAGTDTQYF. CDR3 in DNA: TGTGCCAGCAGCGAACTAGCGGGCACAGATACGCAGTATTTT. This rearrangement joins TRBV7-9 to TRBJ2-3; TRBD2 agrees at 8 bases. Germline trimming cut 5 bases from V and 1 base from J; bases unmatched to any gene: 2. Looked up from germline, CDR1 is SEHNR and CDR2 is FQNEAQ (reference sequence). The CDR3 is 14 amino acids.

A few counts support this clone. The chain has TRBV5-6 and TRBJ1-2, with D unresolved. Germline V lookup: CDR1 SGHDT, CDR2 YYEEEE. Trimming took off 0 bases at V and 6 bases at J, with 9 bases between the two ends. This CDR3 contains 13 residues. This CDR3 is CASSLVGMDGYTF. The CDR3 region has the DNA TGTGCCAGCAGCTTGGTAGGTATGGATGGCTACACCTTC.

This chain joins TRBV30 and TRBJ1-2; D gene uncertain. The germline V gene has CDR1 GTSNPN and CDR2 SVGIG (reference sequence). V lost 2 bases, J lost 2 bases, and 15 bases lay in between. This CDR3 region has 15 residues. The CDR3 is CAWSSGSDRNYGYTF. The CDR3 nucleotides are TGTGCCTGGAGTTCGGGGTCAGACCGGAACTATGGCTACACCTTC. The full variable domain, with the rest looked up from reference TRBV30 and TRBJ1-2, is SQTIHQWPATLVQPVGSPLSLECTVEGTSNPNLYWYRQAAGRGLQLLFYSVGIGQISSEVPQNLSASRPQDRQFILSSKKLLLSDSGFYLCAWSSGSDRNYGYTFGSGTRLTVV.

This chain joins TRBV5-6 and TRBJ2-7, with TRBD1 identical over 9 bases. CDR1 and CDR2 (germline): SGHDT, YYEEEE. Trimming took 0 bases from V and 3 from J; bases not matched to a gene: 16. The CDR3 extends over 19 amino acids. The CDR3 is CASSLGPGTGSSSRYEQYF. In nucleotides, the CDR3 is TGTGCCAGCAGCTTGGGTCCAGGGACAGGGTCATCCTCACGCTACGAGCAGTACTTC.

The rearrangement uses TRBV30 and TRBJ1-3; tentatively, D is TRBD1 (5 bases). This CDR3 has 15 residues. Germline V gene sequence: CDR1 GTSNPN, CDR2 SVGIG (reference sequence). Trimming cost V 0 bases and J 4 bases, with 13 bases left between them. CDR3 residues: CAWSVGGTGGNTIYF. The CDR3 DNA follows: TGTGCCTGGAGTGTAGGTGGGACGGGCGGAAACACCATATATTTT.

J is TRBJ2-2 and V is TRBV11-2; TRBD1 matches at 8 bases. J lost 0 bases, V lost 1 base, and 7 bases had no gene match. This CDR3 is built from 18 residues. Germline CDR1 and CDR2: SGHAT and FQNNGV. CDR3 protein: CASSLVSDRGPNTGELFF. DNA for the CDR3: TGTGCCAGCAGCTTAGTTTCCGACAGGGGCCCGAACACCGGGGAGCTGTTTTTT.

V gene TRBV6-5 combines with J gene TRBJ2-3; tentatively, D is TRBD2 (6 bases). Trimming removed 2 bases from V and 4 bases from J, with 10 bases in between. Per germline, CDR1 MNHEY and CDR2 SVGAGI. The CDR3 sequence is 14 residues long. The CDR3 loop is CASSYGGSADTQYF. Here the CDR3 DNA reads TGTGCCAGCAGTTACGGGGGGAGTGCAGATACGCAGTATTTT.

This clone was found once. The chain joins TRBV6-5 to TRBJ1-1; maybe TRBD1 (6 bases). The CDR3 length is 16 residues. V lost 0 bases and J 4 bases, leaving 15 bases between the germline ends. Germline V gene data show CDR1 as MNHEY and CDR2 as SVGAGI. The CDR3 nucleotides read TGTGCCAGCAGTTACTCTATTGGGGGGCGGGTCACTGAAGCTTTCTTT. It specifies CASSYSIGGRVTEAFF.